Below are 25 T cell receptor beta chains sequenced from a single sample in a study of regulatory T cells in long-lasting Graves disease. Described time point: newly diagnosed GD, antithyroid drugs for less than 3 months. RNA from PBMCs was the source of the TCR library. According to the study, TCR beta libraries were built with iRepertoire HTBI primers and CDR3-region Arm-PCR. One entry per CDR3 protein results from TCRdb running MiXCR on the multiplex PCR reads. The repertoire holds around 250,000 distinct CDR3 sequences, with about 19% as singletons. Here the sequenced sample was peripheral blood mononuclear cells (PBMCs), taken at new diagnosis, from a patient treated with antithyroid drugs. These receptors all come from a female donor with Graves disease.

The CDR3 DNA reads TGTGCCAGCCTCAGTCAGGACAGTATTTACTATGGCTACACCTTC. This codes for CASLSQDSIYYGYTF. The chain couples TRBV6-1 to TRBJ1-2; a weak D match, TRBD1 (6 bases). Germline V gene sequence: CDR1 MNHNS, CDR2 SASEGT. V dropped 8 bases and J dropped 3 bases, with 19 bases sitting between them. CDR3 length equals 15 residues.

This clonotype came up once. It may be a read error: a sequence one base away is much more abundant. The CDR3 sequence is CASSYGRDNEQYF. The CDR3 DNA reads as TGTGCCAGCAGTTACGGAAGGGACAATGAGCAGTACTTC. The rearrangement joins TRBV6-1 to TRBJ2-7; D may be TRBD1 (6 bases). The germline gives CDR1 MNHNS, CDR2 SASEGT. The V and J ends lost 5 bases and 7 bases respectively, with 15 bases between them. The CDR3 is made up of 13 amino acids.

This clonotype occurred once. The chain is built from TRBV19 and TRBJ2-3, with 9 bases aligning to TRBD1. The germline V gene has CDR1 LNHDA and CDR2 SQIVND (reference sequence). The ends lost 9 bases at V and 4 bases at J; junction bases unmatched: 8. This CDR3 comprises 14 residues. The CDR3 region is CASSRDRVADTQYF. The CDR3 DNA is TGTGCCAGCTCCCGGGACAGGGTCGCAGATACGCAGTATTTT.

The V and J genes are TRBV11-3 and TRBJ2-2; D could derive from TRBD1 or TRBD2 (6 bases each). Deletions cut 6 bases from V and 5 bases from J, with 10 bases between. The germline V gene encodes CDR1 SGHNT and CDR2 YENEEA. CDR3 size: 13 residues. CDR3 residues: CASSWGATGELFF. The CDR3 nucleotides are TGTGCCAGCAGTTGGGGGGCGACCGGGGAGCTGTTTTTT.

This clonotype was seen many times. The chain recombines TRBV20-1 with TRBJ2-7; 13 bases map to TRBD2. J was trimmed by 7 bases and V by 4 bases; bases with no gene match: 10. Germline lookup yields CDR1 DFQATT and CDR2 SNEGSKA (reference sequence). This CDR3 comprises 15 residues. The CDR3 sequence is CSATLPTSGRGEQYF. The CDR3, as DNA: TGCAGTGCTACGCTCCCTACTAGCGGGAGGGGAGAGCAGTACTTC.

This clonotype was detected ten times or more. The chain couples TRBV5-5 to TRBJ2-7; weak D call: TRBD1 (5 bases). Trimming took 4 bases from V and 7 from J, leaving 21 bases between them. The CDR3 is 15 amino acids. CDR1 is SGHKS and CDR2 is YYEKEE in the germline V gene (reference sequence). As DNA, the CDR3 is TGTGCCAGCAGCCACCCCAGGACAAAACTTCAGGAGCAGTACTTC. Protein: CASSHPRTKLQEQYF.

Concerning this clonotype itself: A far larger clone is one base from this, pointing to a likely read error. The chain links TRBV2 to TRBJ2-1, with 7 nucleotides matching TRBD1. The J call is in doubt because the DNA end fits TRBJ2-5 better. The V gene's germline CDR1 is SNHLY and CDR2 FYNNEI. There are 15 residues in the CDR3. CDR3 protein: CASGDRRGRGETQYF. CDR3 sequence (DNA): TGTGCCAGCGGTGATCGTAGGGGGCGCGGAGAGACCCAGTACTTC.

This clonotype was seen ten or more times. This chain links TRBV6-1 with TRBJ2-7; 8 positions match TRBD2. This CDR3 has 14 residues. J lost 1 base, V lost 10 bases, and 9 bases had no gene match. Germline V lookup: CDR1 MNHNS, CDR2 SASEGT. The CDR3 protein is CATRLSGASYEQYF. Here the CDR3 DNA reads TGTGCCACCCGTCTTAGCGGGGCATCCTACGAGCAGTACTTC.

This clonotype occurred many times. The chain couples TRBV12-3 or TRBV12-4 to TRBJ1-5, with D uncertain. This CDR3 region has 12 residues. The V end was cut by 5 bases, the J end by 5 bases, with 7 bases between. DNA of the CDR3: TGTGCCAGCAGTAGCGGGTATCAGCCCCAGCATTTT. As protein: CASSSGYQPQHF.

This clonotype was seen ten or more times. This rearrangement joins TRBV30 to TRBJ2-1; 11 positions agree with TRBD1. The DNA end favors TRBJ2-5, so the J call may be wrong. Germline-derived CDR1 and CDR2 are GTSNPN and SVGIG (reference sequence). The CDR3 runs 16 residues. For the CDR3, the DNA is TGTGCCTGGAGTCGTGGACAGGGGGCGCGGCAAGAGACCCAGTACTTC. Its translation is CAWSRGQGARQETQYF.

This clonotype appeared many times. The rearrangement links TRBV11-1 to TRBJ2-1; 15 nucleotides line up with TRBD2. V shed 11 bases and J 10 bases; nucleotides not matched to a gene: 9. The CDR3 loop spans 14 amino acids. Germline loops: CDR1 SGHAT, CDR2 FQDESV (reference sequence). CDR3 loop: CADSSGTSGGEQFF. CDR3 bases: TGTGCCGACTCATCCGGGACTAGCGGGGGGGAGCAGTTCTTC.

Ten or more counts support this clonotype. The rearrangement joins TRBV5-1 to TRBJ2-5; 9 nucleotides match TRBD2. The length of the CDR3 is 16 residues. CDR1 and CDR2 (germline): SGHRS, YFSETQ. After removal of 4 bases from V and 3 bases from J, the junction contained 10 bases not matched to a gene. This CDR3 reads CASSTGRLAEKETQYF. CDR3 nucleotide sequence: TGCGCCAGCAGCACCGGTCGACTAGCGGAAAAAGAGACCCAGTACTTC.

The table lists this clonotype with many counts. The chain has TRBV4-3 and TRBJ2-5; D gene uncertain. CDR3 length: 15 amino acids. Germline assignment: CDR1 LGHNA and CDR2 YSLEER. Trimming took 0 bases from V and 1 from J, leaving 9 bases between them. The CDR3 DNA sequence: TGCGCCAGCAGCCAAGATCGGTTCAGCCAAGAGACCCAGTACTTC. Protein sequence: CASSQDRFSQETQYF.

This clonotype has a count of ten or more. Germline and junction disagree at one end, which may indicate a read error. V usage is TRBV5-1 and J usage is TRBJ2-7; possibly TRBD1 for D (5 bases). The germline V gene has CDR1 SGHRS and CDR2 YFSETQ. The CDR3 has 13 amino acids. This CDR3 is CASSPDSSYEQYF. CDR3 nucleotides: TGTGCCAGCAGCCCCGACAGCTCCTACGAGCAGTACTTC.

This clonotype has ten or more counts. The chain links TRBV7-3 to TRBJ2-5; 7 bases align to TRBD1. The CDR3 is 15 amino acids. The V gene's germline CDR1 is SGHTA and CDR2 FQGTGA. The V and J ends lost 1 base and 7 bases, in that order; junction bases with no gene match: 9. Written as DNA, the CDR3 is TGTGCCAGCAGCTTAAAGACAGGGAAATCGGGGACCCAGTACTTC. The encoded protein is CASSLKTGKSGTQYF.

The sample holds many counts of this clonotype. V gene TRBV7-2 combines with J gene TRBJ2-4; 9 bases align to TRBD2. Germline loops: CDR1 SGHTA, CDR2 FQGNSA. V was pared by 2 bases and J by 7 bases, with 6 bases of the junction left unmatched. The CDR3 has 15 amino acids. The DNA of the CDR3 is TGTGCCAGCAGCTTATTGCGGGAGGGCCCGAACATTCAGTACTTC. It is translated as CASSLLREGPNIQYF.

This clonotype was recorded once. With a far larger clone one base away, a read error is the likely cause. The chain employs TRBV7-9 and TRBJ2-1; 10 bases agree with TRBD1. Per the germline V gene, CDR1 is SEHNR and CDR2 is FQNEAQ (reference sequence). This CDR3 comprises 13 residues. V dropped 6 bases and J dropped 9; count of bases not matched to a gene: 5. The CDR3 DNA reads as TGTGCCAGCAGGGGACAGGGGTGGAGTGAGCAGTTCTTC. This encodes CASRGQGWSEQFF.

CDR3 in amino acids: CASSSKTSGDYTGELFF. The CDR3 DNA follows: TGTGCCAGCAGTTCAAAGACTAGCGGGGATTATACCGGGGAGCTGTTTTTT. The V gene is TRBV11-2, the J gene TRBJ2-2; TRBD2 aligns across 11 bases. Looked up from germline, CDR1 is SGHAT and CDR2 is FQNNGV. CDR3 size: 17 residues. V was clipped by 6 bases and J by 5 bases; unmatched bases: 11.

This clonotype was seen ten or more times. This chain joins TRBV12-3 or TRBV12-4 and TRBJ1-1; D remains unclear. The CDR3 runs to 12 residues. Between the trimmed V and J ends, which lost 2 bases and 5 bases, there was a span of 6 bases. For the CDR3, the DNA is TGTGCCAGCAGTTTATCGGGGACTGAAGCTTTCTTT. Translation: CASSLSGTEAFF.

CDR3 amino acids: CASSSDRGSYNEQFF. The CDR3 DNA reads as TGTGCCAGCAGCTCCGACAGGGGCTCCTACAATGAGCAGTTCTTC. The J gene is TRBJ2-1, the V gene TRBV7-2; 8 nucleotides agree with TRBD1. The CDR3 sequence is 15 residues long. Losses at the gene ends were 4 bases for V and 0 bases for J; bases not matched to a gene: 2. The germline V gene encodes CDR1 SGHTA and CDR2 FQGNSA.

This sequence joins TRBV7-2 and TRBJ2-3; D might be TRBD1 (5 bases). Trimming took off 1 base at V and 6 bases at J, with 14 bases between the two ends. CDR3 length: 15 amino acids. Per germline, CDR1 SGHTA and CDR2 FQGNSA. The CDR3 here is CASSLVHRGSDTQYF. In nucleotides, the CDR3 is TGTGCCAGCAGCTTAGTGCATAGGGGTTCTGATACGCAGTATTTT. The variable domain in full, with the rest retrieved from reference TRBV7-2 and TRBJ2-3, is GAGVSQSPSNKVTEKGKDVELRCDPISGHTALYWYRQSLGQGLEFLIYFQGNSAPDKSGLPSDRFSAERTGGSVSTLTIQRTQQEDSAVYLCASSLVHRGSDTQYFGPGTRLTVL.

J is TRBJ2-1 and V is TRBV5-4; 12 bases agree with TRBD2. The J call may be faulty, since TRBJ2-5 better matches the DNA end. The CDR3 is made up of 15 amino acids. Germline V gene lookup returns CDR1 SGHNT and CDR2 YYREEE (reference sequence). The CDR3 DNA sequence: TGTGCCAGCAGTCGGACTAGCGGGGCCCAAGAGACCCAGTACTTC. Its protein is CASSRTSGAQETQYF.

This chain links TRBV20-1 with TRBJ1-3; weak D call: TRBD1 (5 bases). Germline CDR1 and CDR2: DFQATT and SNEGSKA (reference sequence). The CDR3 is 17 residues long. Trimming left V 0 bases short and J 4 bases short, with 19 bases between. The CDR3: CSARDQELGRVGNTIYF. CDR3 sequence (DNA): TGCAGTGCTAGAGATCAGGAGTTGGGCAGGGTCGGAAACACCATATATTTT.

This clonotype was seen repeatedly, ten times or more. V is TRBV20-1 and J is TRBJ2-1, with 15 bases identical to TRBD2. The trim removed 6 bases at V and 6 bases at J, leaving 3 bases unmatched. CDR1 is DFQATT, CDR2 SNEGSKA, per germline (reference sequence). The CDR3 is 14 amino acids. The CDR3 reads CSAPGLAGGNEQFF. The CDR3 nucleotides read TGCAGTGCACCGGGACTAGCGGGAGGCAATGAGCAGTTCTTC.

This clonotype was detected ten times or more. The rearrangement joins TRBV30 to TRBJ1-2; the D is unclear. CDR1 is GTSNPN and CDR2 is SVGIG in the germline V gene (reference sequence). CDR3 length equals 13 residues. V lost 1 base and J 1 base, leaving 7 bases between the germline ends. The DNA of the CDR3 is TGTGCCTGGAGTGACCGGATTAACTATGGCTACACCTTC. Protein sequence: CAWSDRINYGYTF.